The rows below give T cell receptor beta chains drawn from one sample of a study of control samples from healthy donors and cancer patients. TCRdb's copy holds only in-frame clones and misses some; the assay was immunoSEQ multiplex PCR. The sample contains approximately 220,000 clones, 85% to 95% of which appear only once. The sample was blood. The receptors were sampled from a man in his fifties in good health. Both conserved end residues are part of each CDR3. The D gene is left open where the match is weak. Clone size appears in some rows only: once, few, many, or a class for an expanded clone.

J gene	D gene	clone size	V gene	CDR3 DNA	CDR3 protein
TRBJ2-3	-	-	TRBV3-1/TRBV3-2	TGTGCCAGTAGGGGGTTCCCAGATACGCAGTATTTT	CASRGFPDTQYF
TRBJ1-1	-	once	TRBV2	TGTGCCAGCACTATCCTCGGTCAGGGTAGGAACACTGAAGCTTTCTTT	CASTILGQGRNTEAFF
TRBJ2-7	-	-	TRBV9	TGTGCCAGCAGCGTAGAGGCAGGGAACCTCTACGAGCAGTACTTC	CASSVEAGNLYEQYF
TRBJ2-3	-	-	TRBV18	TGTGCCAGCTCACCAGGGGGTCAGAGAACAGATACGCAGTATTTT	CASSPGGQRTDTQYF
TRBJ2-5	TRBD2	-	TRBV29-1	TGCAGCGTTGCCCGACTAGCGGGGTGCGTGGGGGAGACCCAGTACTTC	CSVARLAGCVGETQYF
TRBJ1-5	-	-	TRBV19	TGTGCTACAGGGCATACGAGCAATCAGCCCCAGCATTTT	CATGHTSNQPQHF
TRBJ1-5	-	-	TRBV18	TGTGCCAGCCCGAGCCAGCCCCAGCATTTT	CASPSQPQHF
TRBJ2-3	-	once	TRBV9	TGTGCCAGCAGTTCCCGGGGGACTCGCACAGATACGCAGTATTTT	CASSSRGTRTDTQYF
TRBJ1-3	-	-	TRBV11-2	TGTGCCAGCAGCTTAAGGTCGGTCTCTGGAAACACCATATATTTT	CASSLRSVSGNTIYF
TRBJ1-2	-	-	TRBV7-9	TGTGCCAGCAGCTTAGGAGAAGGCTATGGCTACACCTTC	CASSLGEGYGYTF
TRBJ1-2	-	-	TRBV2	TGTGCCAGCAGTCCTCTTTACCCGGGGGGCTACACCTTC	CASSPLYPGGYTF
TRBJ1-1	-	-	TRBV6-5	TGTGCCAGCAGTCGACTGAACACTGAAGCTTTCTTT	CASSRLNTEAFF
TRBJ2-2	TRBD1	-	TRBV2	TGTGCCAGCAATATAGGGGGCCGTCCCGGGGAGCTGTTTTTT	CASNIGGRPGELFF
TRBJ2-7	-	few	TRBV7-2	TGTGCCAGCAGGGGGGGACCCTCCTACGAGCAGTACTTC	CASRGGPSYEQYF
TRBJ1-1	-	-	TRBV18	TGTGCCAGCTCAAGGGCCAACACTGAAGCTTTCTTT	CASSRANTEAFF
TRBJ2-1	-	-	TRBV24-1	TGTGCCACCAGTGATGATCTGACCTACAATGAGCAGTTCTTC	CATSDDLTYNEQFF
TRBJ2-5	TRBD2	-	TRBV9	TGTGCCAGCAGGCGGACGGGGGGGCCCCTGGAGACCCAGTACTTC	CASRRTGGPLETQYF
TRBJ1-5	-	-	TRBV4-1	TGCGCCAGCAGCCGGTCGAGTGGACAAATCAATCAGCCCCAGCATTTT	CASSRSSGQINQPQHF
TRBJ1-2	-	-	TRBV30	TGTGCCTGGAGTGTGGAGGGGGATGACTATGGCTACACCTTC	CAWSVEGDDYGYTF
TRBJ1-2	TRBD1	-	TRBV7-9	TGTGCCAGCAGCCCGGGACAGGGGAACTATGGCTACACCTTC	CASSPGQGNYGYTF
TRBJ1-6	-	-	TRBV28	TGTGCCAGCAATCTGGGGAGTTCACCCCTCCACTTT	CASNLGSSPLHF
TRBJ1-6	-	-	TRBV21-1	TGTGCCAGCAGCAAGGGGGATAATAATTCACCCCTCCACTTT	CASSKGDNNSPLHF
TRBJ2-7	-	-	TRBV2	TGTGCCAGCAGTGATCCAGGGGATGCTGGCGAGCAGTACTTC	CASSDPGDAGEQYF
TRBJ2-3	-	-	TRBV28	TGTGCCAGCAACCGAGGAGATACGCAGTATTTT	CASNRGDTQYF
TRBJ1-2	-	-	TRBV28	TGTGCCAGCAGGGAAGTGGACACCTATGGCTACACCTTC	CASREVDTYGYTF
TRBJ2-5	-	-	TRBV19	TGTGCCAGTAGTAACATAGGGACGGGCCAAGAGACCCAGTACTTC	CASSNIGTGQETQYF
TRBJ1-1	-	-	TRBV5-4	TGTGCCAGCAGCTTGGAAGGGAGGTTCACTGAAGCTTTCTTT	CASSLEGRFTEAFF
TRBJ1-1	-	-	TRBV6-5	TGTGCCAGCAGTCCACGGCAGCTACGGGACACTGAAGCTTTCTTT	CASSPRQLRDTEAFF
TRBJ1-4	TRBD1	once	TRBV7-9	TGTGCCAGCAGCTCAAGGACAGGAGGCGAAAAACTGTTTTTT	CASSSRTGGEKLFF
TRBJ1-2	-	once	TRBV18	TGTGCCAGCTCACCACCGGGACGGGGATATGGCTACACCTTC	CASSPPGRGYGYTF
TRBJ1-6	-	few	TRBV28	TGTGCCAGCAGTTTGGTTCAGGGGAACTCACCCCTCCACTTT	CASSLVQGNSPLHF
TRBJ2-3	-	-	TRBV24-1	TGTGCCACCAGTGACCGCGGATCAAGCACAGATACGCAGTATTTT	CATSDRGSSTDTQYF
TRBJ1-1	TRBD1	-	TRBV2	TGTGCCAGCAGTGGGGACAGGGGTCTGGGCACTGAAGCTTTCTTT	CASSGDRGLGTEAFF
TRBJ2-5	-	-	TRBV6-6	TGTGCCAGTTCAGGGGCAGGGAAGAAAGAGACCCAGTACTTC	CASSGAGKKETQYF
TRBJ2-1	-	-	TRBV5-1	TGCGCCAGCAGCTTGGAGACAGCCTACAATGAGCAGTTCTTC	CASSLETAYNEQFF
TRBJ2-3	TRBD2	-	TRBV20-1	TGCAGTGCTAGTTTGGGACTAGAGCCAGATACGCAGTATTTT	CSASLGLEPDTQYF
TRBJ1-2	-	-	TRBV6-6	TGTGCCAGCAGTTACTCCGGCAGGACCAACTATGGCTACACCTTC	CASSYSGRTNYGYTF
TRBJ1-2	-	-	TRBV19	TGTGCCACCCGAGCCGACTATCCTAACTATGGCTACACCTTC	CATRADYPNYGYTF
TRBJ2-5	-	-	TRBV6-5	TGTGCCAGCAAGTACAATCGGGAGGAGACCCAGTACTTC	CASKYNREETQYF
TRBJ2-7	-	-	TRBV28	TGTGCCAGCAGAGGAGGGGCTAGCGTCTACGAGCAGTACTTC	CASRGGASVYEQYF
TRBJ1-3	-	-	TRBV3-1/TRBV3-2	TGTGCCAGCAGCTCCTACGGAGGGAACTCTGGAAACACCATATATTTT	CASSSYGGNSGNTIYF
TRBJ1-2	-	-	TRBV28	TGTGCCAGCAGTCCCCCCGAGGGGCCTAACTATGGCTACACCTTC	CASSPPEGPNYGYTF
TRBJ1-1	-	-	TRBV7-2	TGTGCCAGCAGCTTAGTAGGGGGTCTAATGGGGACTGAAGCTTTCTTT	CASSLVGGLMGTEAFF
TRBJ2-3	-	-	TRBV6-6	TGTGCCAGCAGGGGCCCTACAGATACGCAGTATTTT	CASRGPTDTQYF
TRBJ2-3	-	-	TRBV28	TGTGCCAGCAGTCCAGGGGGACTAAACACAGATACGCAGTATTTT	CASSPGGLNTDTQYF
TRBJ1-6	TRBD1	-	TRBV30	TGTGCCTGGGACAGGGTTGGATCACCCCTCCACTTT	CAWDRVGSPLHF
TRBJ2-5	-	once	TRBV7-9	TGTGCCAGCAGCTGGGCCCCCACAGTTGCCCAAGGGACCCAGTACTTC	CASSWAPTVAQGTQYF
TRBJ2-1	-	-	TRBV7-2	TGTGCCAGCAGCCTAGGACTGCCCTACAATGAGCAGTTCTTC	CASSLGLPYNEQFF
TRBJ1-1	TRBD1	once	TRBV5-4	TGTGCCAGCAGCTTGGGGGGACAGCTGAACACTGAAGCTTTCTTT	CASSLGGQLNTEAFF
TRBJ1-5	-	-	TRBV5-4	TGTGCCAGCAGCCCACCCGACAGCAATCAGCCCCAGCATTTT	CASSPPDSNQPQHF
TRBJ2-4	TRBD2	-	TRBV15	TGTGCCACCAGAATTACTAGCGGGGTCGCCATTCAGTACTTC	CATRITSGVAIQYF
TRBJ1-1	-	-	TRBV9	TGTGCCAGCAGCGTAGCGACTGGGGGCGAAGCTTTCTTT	CASSVATGGEAFF
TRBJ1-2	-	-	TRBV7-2	TGTGCCAGCAGCCCAGGGCCTGACCAGCTTAACTATGGCTACACCTTC	CASSPGPDQLNYGYTF
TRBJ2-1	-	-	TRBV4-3	TGCGCCAGCAGCCAAGATCAGGAAGGACAGTTCGACTCGCGGGGTGAGCAGTTCTTC	CASSQDQEGQFDSRGEQFF